This TCR beta chain stems from a study of shared clonotypes between healthy human individuals. Study results and caveats: In general, naive subsets displayed greater estimated richness than memory subsets did.

The naive CD8 population came from CD45RO-negative cells selected for CCR7, without terminally differentiated effector memory CD45RA+ cells. Donors, without exception, were Caucasian adults residing in Nashville, Tennessee. As concerns this clone: The antigen remains undetermined. Other DNA sequences in this sample translate to the same CDR3.

TCRdb's table, derived via immunoSEQ multiplex PCR, lists solely in-frame clones and lacks some. In the table there are hundreds of thousands of clones, around 96% of which are singletons. The CDR3 spans 13 residues. CDR1 and CDR2 from the germline V gene are SSHAT and FNYEAQ (reference sequence). Trimming took off 0 bases at V and 3 bases at J, with 6 bases between the two ends. The sequenced material came from naive CD8+ T cells sorted from blood. The clonotype originates from a woman aged 30 to 39 in good health. The chain combines TRBV7-7 with TRBJ2-7; D unclear. The CDR3 DNA is TGTGCCAGCAGCTTAGCGGGCAGCTACGAGCAGTACTTC. It encodes CASSLAGSYEQYF.